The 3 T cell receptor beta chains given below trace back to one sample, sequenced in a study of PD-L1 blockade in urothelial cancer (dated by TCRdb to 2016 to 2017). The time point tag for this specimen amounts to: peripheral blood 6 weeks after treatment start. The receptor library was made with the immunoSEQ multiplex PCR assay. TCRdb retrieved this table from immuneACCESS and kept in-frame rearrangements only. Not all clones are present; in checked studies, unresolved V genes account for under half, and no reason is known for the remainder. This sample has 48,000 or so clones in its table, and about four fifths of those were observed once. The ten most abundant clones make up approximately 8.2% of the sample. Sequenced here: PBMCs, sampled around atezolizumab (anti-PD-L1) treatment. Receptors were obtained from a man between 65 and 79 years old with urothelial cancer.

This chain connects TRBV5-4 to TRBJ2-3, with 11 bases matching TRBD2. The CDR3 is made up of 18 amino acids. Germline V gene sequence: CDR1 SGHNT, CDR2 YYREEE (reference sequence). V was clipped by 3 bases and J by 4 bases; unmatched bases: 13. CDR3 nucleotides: TGTGCCAGCAGCTCCCTCAGGACTAGCGGGCAGGGGGCAGATACGCAGTATTTT. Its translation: CASSSLRTSGQGADTQYF. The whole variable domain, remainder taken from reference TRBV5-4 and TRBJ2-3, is ETGVTQSPTHLIKTRGQQVTLRCSSQSGHNTVSWYQQALGQGPQFIFQYYREEENGRGNFPPRFSGLQFPNYSSELNVNALELDDSALYLCASSSLRTSGQGADTQYFGPGTRLTVL.

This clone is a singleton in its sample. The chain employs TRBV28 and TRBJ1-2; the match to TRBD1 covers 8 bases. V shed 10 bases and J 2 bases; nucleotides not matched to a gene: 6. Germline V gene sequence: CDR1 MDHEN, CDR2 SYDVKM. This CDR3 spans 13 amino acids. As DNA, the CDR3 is TGTGCCATCCGGACAGGGTGGAACTATGGCTACACCTTC. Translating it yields CAIRTGWNYGYTF.

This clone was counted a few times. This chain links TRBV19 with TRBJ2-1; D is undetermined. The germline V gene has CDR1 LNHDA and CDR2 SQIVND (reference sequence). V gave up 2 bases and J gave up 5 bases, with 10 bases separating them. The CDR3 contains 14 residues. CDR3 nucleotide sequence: TGTGCCAGTAGTATAAGTAGTCTCAACAATGAGCAGTTCTTC. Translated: CASSISSLNNEQFF. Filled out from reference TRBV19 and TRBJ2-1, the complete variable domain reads DGGITQSPKYLFRKEGQNVTLSCEQNLNHDAMYWYRQDPGQGLRLIYYSQIVNDFQKGDIAEGYSVSREKKESFPLTVTSAQKNPTAFYLCASSISSLNNEQFFGPGTRLTVL.